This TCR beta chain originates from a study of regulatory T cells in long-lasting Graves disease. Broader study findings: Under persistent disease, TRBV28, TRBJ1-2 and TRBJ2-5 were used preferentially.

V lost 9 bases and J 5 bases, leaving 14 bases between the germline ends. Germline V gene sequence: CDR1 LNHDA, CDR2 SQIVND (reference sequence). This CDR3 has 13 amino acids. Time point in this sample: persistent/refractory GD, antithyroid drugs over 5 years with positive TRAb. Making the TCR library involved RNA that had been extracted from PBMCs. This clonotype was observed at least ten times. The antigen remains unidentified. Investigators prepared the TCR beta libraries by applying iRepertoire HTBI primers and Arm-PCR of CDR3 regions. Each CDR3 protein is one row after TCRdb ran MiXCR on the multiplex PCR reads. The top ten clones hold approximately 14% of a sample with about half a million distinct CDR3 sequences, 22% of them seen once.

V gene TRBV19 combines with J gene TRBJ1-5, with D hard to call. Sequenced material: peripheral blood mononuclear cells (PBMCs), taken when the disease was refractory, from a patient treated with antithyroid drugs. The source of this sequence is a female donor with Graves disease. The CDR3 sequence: CASSPSRDQPQHF. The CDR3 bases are TGTGCCAGCAGCCCATCTAGGGATCAGCCCCAGCATTTT. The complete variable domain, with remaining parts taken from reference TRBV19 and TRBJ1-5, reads DGGITQSPKYLFRKEGQNVTLSCEQNLNHDAMYWYRQDPGQGLRLIYYSQIVNDFQKGDIAEGYSVSREKKESFPLTVTSAQKNPTAFYLCASSPSRDQPQHFGDGTRLSIL.